This T cell receptor (beta chain) was identified during a study of T cells in Graves' hyperthyroidism and ophthalmopathy. Germline V CDR1 and CDR2: SEHNR, FQNEAQ (reference sequence). This CDR3 contains 15 residues. Losses at the gene ends were 5 bases for V and 4 bases for J; bases not matched to a gene: 8. This clonotype was found a few times. Amplified TCR beta CDR3 regions derived from RNA transcripts. An initial round of RT-PCR targeting the TCR CDR3 relied on the HTBI primer set. TCRdb itself ran the multiplex PCR reads through MiXCR, one entry per CDR3 protein. The table has nearly 750,000 distinct CDR3 sequences, roughly a third seen once.

Sequencing used blood. The TCR was taken from a woman aged 40 to 50 with Graves' hyperthyroidism. The chain joins TRBV7-9 to TRBJ2-5; 9 bases agree with TRBD1. The CDR3 protein is CASSRGQGKGETQYF. The CDR3 bases are TGTGCCAGCAGCAGAGGACAGGGGAAAGGAGAGACCCAGTACTTC.